What follows are 18 T cell receptor beta chains derived from one specimen sequenced in a study of shared clonotypes between healthy human individuals. The method was immunoSEQ multiplex PCR; TCRdb's version includes in-frame clones alone and lacks a portion of them. The sample has about 980,000 clones; less than 85% are singletons. Specimen: memory CD4+ T cells sorted from blood. Subset noted: CD45RA-negative fraction. The source of these receptors is a man in his late teens or twenties in good health.

This sequence joins TRBV4-1 and TRBJ2-2, with D perhaps assigned TRBD1 or TRBD2 (5 bases each). The germline V gene encodes CDR1 MGHRA and CDR2 YSYEKL. This CDR3 is built from 15 residues. The V end was cut by 4 bases, the J end by 2 bases, with 11 bases between. CDR3 DNA: TGCGCCAGCAGCCTGGGGGACGGAAACACCGGGGAGCTGTTTTTT. Translation: CASSLGDGNTGELFF.

On this clone: Other DNA sequences in this specimen translate into the identical CDR3. In nucleotides, the CDR3 is TGTGCCATCAAGGGGCAGGGTTCCTACGAGCAGTACTTC. Translating it yields CAIKGQGSYEQYF. The chain carries TRBV10-3 and TRBJ2-7, with D possibly TRBD1 on 5 matching bases. The CDR3 totals 13 residues. Trimming removed 7 bases from V and 1 base from J, with 11 bases in between. Germline loops: CDR1 ENHRY, CDR2 SYGVKD.

The J gene is TRBJ1-2, the V gene TRBV5-4; D is uncertain. The V end lost 3 bases, the J end lost 5 bases, and 11 bases lay between the germline ends. The CDR3 totals 13 residues. Germline V CDR1 and CDR2: SGHNT, YYREEE (reference sequence). The CDR3 nucleotides are TGTGCCAGCAGCTCCCCCGGGATATATGGCTACACCTTC. It translates to CASSSPGIYGYTF.

The V call is TRBV6-5, the J call TRBJ2-1; TRBD2 aligns across 8 bases. Germline CDR1 reads MNHEY; CDR2 reads SVGAGI. The ends lost 4 bases at V and 4 bases at J; junction bases unmatched: 6. CDR3 length: 15 amino acids. The CDR3 sequence: CASSSASGGYNEQFF. CDR3 sequence (DNA): TGTGCCAGCAGTTCGGCGAGCGGGGGTTACAATGAGCAGTTCTTC.

This clone came up once. The chain recombines TRBV9 with TRBJ2-3; 7 bases are shared with TRBD2. The CDR3 totals 18 residues. Per the germline V gene, CDR1 is SGDLS and CDR2 is YYNGEE. Germline trimming cut 0 bases from V and 5 bases from J; bases unmatched to any gene: 15. The CDR3 is CASSVARTTAGSLDTQYF. DNA of the CDR3: TGTGCCAGCAGCGTAGCCCGAACCACAGCGGGGTCTTTAGATACGCAGTATTTT.

Of note for this clone: This CDR3 is also generated by other DNA sequences in the sample. The chain joins TRBV19 to TRBJ1-2, with D perhaps TRBD1 (5 bases). Per germline, CDR1 LNHDA and CDR2 SQIVND (reference sequence). This CDR3 spans 12 amino acids. V was shortened by 6 bases and J by 3 bases, with 8 bases between the two germline ends. As DNA, the CDR3 is TGTGCCAGTAGCGAGACAGACTATGGCTACACCTTC. It specifies CASSETDYGYTF. The full variable domain, with the rest looked up from reference TRBV19 and TRBJ1-2, is DGGITQSPKYLFRKEGQNVTLSCEQNLNHDAMYWYRQDPGQGLRLIYYSQIVNDFQKGDIAEGYSVSREKKESFPLTVTSAQKNPTAFYLCASSETDYGYTFGSGTRLTVV.

The rearrangement joins TRBV11-2 to TRBJ2-7; weak D call: TRBD1 (5 bases). The germline V gene has CDR1 SGHAT and CDR2 FQNNGV. Trimming shortened V by 5 bases and J by 3 bases, and 8 bases separated the two germline ends. CDR3 length: 12 residues. This CDR3 reads CASSRQLYEQYF. DNA of the CDR3: TGTGCCAGCAGCAGACAGCTCTACGAGCAGTACTTC. Based on the CDR3 plus reference TRBV11-2 and TRBJ2-7, the full variable domain is EAGVAQSPRYKIIEKRQSVAFWCNPISGHATLYWYQQILGQGPKLLIQFQNNGVVDDSQLPKDRFSAERLKGVDSTLKIQPAKLEDSAVYLCASSRQLYEQYFGPGTRLTVT.

This clone has only a few counts. The V call is TRBV6-1, the J call TRBJ2-1, with D perhaps TRBD2 (6 bases). CDR1 and CDR2 from the germline V gene are MNHNS and SASEGT. This CDR3 has 12 amino acids. The germline V and J ends were trimmed by 8 bases and 8 bases, with 13 bases remaining between them. The CDR3 spells CASETRRDEQFF. CDR3 DNA: TGTGCCAGCGAGACCAGGAGGGATGAGCAGTTCTTC.

As concerns this clone: Distinct nucleotide sequences in the sample also encode this CDR3. This chain joins TRBV25-1 and TRBJ2-7, with TRBD2 identical over 7 bases. Germline trimming cut 1 base from V and 2 bases from J; bases unmatched to any gene: 2. This CDR3 spans 14 amino acids. CDR1 MGHDK and CDR2 SYGVNS come from the germline V gene. CDR3 in DNA: TGTGCCAGCAGTGAATGGGGGGGAACCTACGAGCAGTACTTC. Residues: CASSEWGGTYEQYF.

V is TRBV5-4 and J is TRBJ1-2; TRBD1 agrees at 9 bases. The CDR3 has 16 amino acids. Germline assignment: CDR1 SGHNT and CDR2 YYREEE (reference sequence). V dropped 3 bases and J dropped 7; count of bases not matched to a gene: 13. CDR3 coding DNA: TGTGCCAGCAGCTCGTTCCGGGACAGGGACCTCTCTGGCTACACCTTC. Protein sequence: CASSSFRDRDLSGYTF.

On this clone itself: One base separates it from a far larger clone, so it is likely a read error. This chain links TRBV6-1 with TRBJ2-6; 10 positions match TRBD1. J gave up 2 bases and V 6 bases, and 1 base lay outside the gene matches. The CDR3 runs to 15 residues. Germline V gene lookup returns CDR1 MNHNS and CDR2 SASEGT. Here the CDR3 reads CASSGQGAGANVLTF. CDR3 coding DNA: TGTGCCAGCAGCGGACAGGGGGCTGGGGCCAACGTCCTGACTTTC.

The CDR3 protein is CASSLGSLRETQYF. The DNA for the CDR3 is TGTGCCAGCAGCTTGGGATCCTTGCGGGAGACCCAGTACTTC. The gene calls are TRBV5-6 and TRBJ2-5; D call uncertain. This CDR3 has 14 amino acids. V lost 0 bases, J lost 5 bases, and 11 bases lay in between. From germline, CDR1 is SGHDT and CDR2 YYEEEE.

J is TRBJ2-7 and V is TRBV4-2, with 8 bases identical to TRBD1. The CDR3 loop spans 15 amino acids. Germline V CDR1 and CDR2: LGHNA, YNFKEQ. Losses at the gene ends were 1 base for V and 2 bases for J; bases not matched to a gene: 4. In DNA, the CDR3 is TGTGCCAGCAGCCAAGCGGGACAGGAGGCCTACGAGCAGTACTTC. The encoded protein is CASSQAGQEAYEQYF.

Written as DNA, the CDR3 is TGTGCCAGCAGCTTAGACAACAGGGCCCCTTACAATGAGCAGTTCTTC. Translated, it gives CASSLDNRAPYNEQFF. The rearrangement uses TRBV5-4 and TRBJ2-1; possibly TRBD1 for D (6 bases). The CDR3 runs 16 residues. The V end was cut by 2 bases, the J end by 4 bases, with 16 bases between. Looked up from germline, CDR1 is SGHNT and CDR2 is YYREEE (reference sequence).

This chain's CDR3 is CASSRTSGGETQYF. The CDR3 region has the DNA TGTGCCAGCAGCAGGACTAGCGGGGGAGAGACCCAGTACTTC. This sequence joins TRBV5-4 and TRBJ2-5; the match to TRBD2 covers 13 bases. V lost 4 bases to trimming and J lost 4 bases; unmatched junction nucleotides: 1. Germline V lookup: CDR1 SGHNT, CDR2 YYREEE (reference sequence). The CDR3 is made up of 14 amino acids. Based on the CDR3 plus reference TRBV5-4 and TRBJ2-5, the full variable domain is ETGVTQSPTHLIKTRGQQVTLRCSSQSGHNTVSWYQQALGQGPQFIFQYYREEENGRGNFPPRFSGLQFPNYSSELNVNALELDDSALYLCASSRTSGGETQYFGPGTRLLVL.

The rearrangement links TRBV18 to TRBJ1-1, with no clear D. Trimming removed 4 bases at V and 4 bases at J, with 10 bases between. Germline assignment: CDR1 KGHSH and CDR2 LQKENI. The CDR3 runs 13 residues. The CDR3 region has the DNA TGTGCCAGCTCACAGGGAGAGATCACTGAAGCTTTCTTT. Translated: CASSQGEITEAFF.

The chain links TRBV27 to TRBJ2-5; TRBD1 aligns across 9 bases. This CDR3 contains 12 residues. The V and J ends lost 5 bases and 11 bases, in that order; junction bases with no gene match: 6. The germline V gene encodes CDR1 MNHEY and CDR2 SMNVEV (reference sequence). The CDR3 bases are TGTGCCAGCAGTACAGGGACAGGGTGGCAGTACTTC. This gives the protein CASSTGTGWQYF.

The rearrangement uses TRBV7-2 and TRBJ2-5; TRBD1 agrees at 9 bases. Germline V lookup: CDR1 SGHTA, CDR2 FQGNSA. CDR3 length: 14 amino acids. The trim removed 8 bases at V and 5 bases at J, leaving 9 bases unmatched. The CDR3 reads CASGDRVSWETQYF. In DNA, the CDR3 is TGTGCCAGCGGGGACAGGGTATCGTGGGAGACCCAGTACTTC. Full variable domain (missing parts from reference TRBV7-2 and TRBJ2-5): GAGVSQSPSNKVTEKGKDVELRCDPISGHTALYWYRQSLGQGLEFLIYFQGNSAPDKSGLPSDRFSAERTGGSVSTLTIQRTQQEDSAVYLCASGDRVSWETQYFGPGTRLLVL.